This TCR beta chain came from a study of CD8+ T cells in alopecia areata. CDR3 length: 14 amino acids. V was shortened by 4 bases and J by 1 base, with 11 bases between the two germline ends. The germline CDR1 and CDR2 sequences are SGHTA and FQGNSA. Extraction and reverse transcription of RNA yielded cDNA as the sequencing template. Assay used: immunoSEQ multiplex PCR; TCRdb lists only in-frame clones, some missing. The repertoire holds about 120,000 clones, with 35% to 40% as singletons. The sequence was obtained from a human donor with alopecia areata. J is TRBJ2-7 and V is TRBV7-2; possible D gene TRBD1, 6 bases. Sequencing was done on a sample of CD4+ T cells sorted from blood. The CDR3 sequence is CASSSRTESYEQYF. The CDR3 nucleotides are TGTGCCAGCAGCTCCAGGACAGAATCCTACGAGCAGTACTTC.